In this sample, the clone carrying this T cell receptor beta chain turned up a few times. The sample comes from a study of patients and donors after allogeneic stem cell transplantation. TCRdb re-analysed the RT-PCR reads in MiXCR, keeping a single row per CDR3 protein. The repertoire holds about a million distinct CDR3 sequences, with approximately 18% as singletons. Trimming took 3 bases from V and 3 from J, leaving 8 bases between them. CDR3 size: 13 residues. Germline CDR1 reads LGHNT; CDR2 reads FRNRAP. This TCR derives from a human donor who was either an allogeneic HSCT recipient or a stem cell or donor lymphocyte infusion donor (not recorded which). It is not recorded whose cells these are; they may come from a transplant donor. The source material was blood, either unsorted or a sorted T cell fraction (not recorded which). J is TRBJ1-2 and V is TRBV12-5, with a tentative D call TRBD1 (6 bases). The CDR3 sequence is CASGLGGDYGYTF. The DNA for the CDR3 is TGTGCTAGTGGTTTAGGGGGGGACTATGGCTACACCTTC.